Below are 8 T cell receptor beta chains sequenced from a single sample in a study of T cells in Graves' hyperthyroidism and ophthalmopathy (dated by TCRdb to the late 2010s). Library preparation employed multiplex PCR. The run used an Illumina HiSeq 2000. TCR beta CDR3 regions were amplified from RNA transcripts. The TCR CDR3 was subjected to a first round of RT-PCR using the HTBI primer set and the Qiagen OneStep RT-PCR kit. In-frame beta chains were kept once TCRdb had trimmed the public reads at Q25 with fastp and called clones with MiXCR. Duplicate CDR3 protein sequences are folded into a single record with the most common DNA and genes. Here the sample has about 300,000 distinct CDR3 sequences; about 25% occur a single time. In total, the top ten clones hold 25% to 30% of the sample. Material for sequencing was blood. The receptors were sampled from a man in his forties or fifties with Graves' hyperthyroidism that later progressed to Graves' ophthalmopathy.

This clonotype was observed many times. This chain uses TRBV7-9 with TRBJ1-1, with 7 bases identical to TRBD1. The ends lost 4 bases at V and 3 bases at J; junction bases unmatched: 2. Germline CDR1 is SEHNR and CDR2 is FQNEAQ (reference sequence). There are 13 residues in the CDR3. The CDR3 sequence: CASSYGTDTEAFF. CDR3 DNA: TGTGCCAGCAGCTACGGGACAGACACTGAAGCTTTCTTT.

The table lists this clonotype with many counts. The chain has TRBV24-1 and TRBJ2-2; 11 nucleotides match TRBD2. The CDR3 is 16 amino acids. Trimming at V came to 9 bases and at J to 5 bases, leaving 10 bases not matched to a gene. From germline, CDR1 is KGHDR and CDR2 SFDVKD. For the CDR3, the DNA is TGTGCCACCGCCCTGACACTAGCGGGAGAGACCGGGGAGCTGTTTTTT. Translation gives CATALTLAGETGELFF.

In its sample, this clonotype was seen many times. V gene TRBV20-1 combines with J gene TRBJ1-2, with 8 nucleotides matching TRBD1. The CDR3 has 15 amino acids. V dropped 5 bases and J dropped 0; count of bases not matched to a gene: 8. Germline V gives CDR1 DFQATT, CDR2 SNEGSKA (reference sequence). CDR3 in amino acids: CSAVKDRATNYGYTF. CDR3 bases: TGCAGTGCTGTCAAGGACAGGGCCACTAACTATGGCTACACCTTC.

This clonotype has a count of ten or more. The J gene is TRBJ1-1, the V gene TRBV27; perhaps TRBD1 as D (6 bases). Trimming cost V 6 bases and J 4 bases, with 15 bases left between them. Per germline, CDR1 MNHEY and CDR2 SMNVEV (reference sequence). The CDR3 covers 14 residues. The CDR3, as DNA: TGTGCCAGCAGCCCTGGACAGTGGCCCACTGAAGCTTTCTTT. It is translated as CASSPGQWPTEAFF.

This clonotype has a count of ten or more. The rearrangement joins TRBV2 to TRBJ2-7; D could derive from TRBD1 or TRBD2 (5 bases each). From germline, CDR1 is SNHLY and CDR2 FYNNEI. This CDR3 is built from 14 residues. The CDR3 loop reads CATIRGRTNYEQYF. The CDR3 coding sequence is TGTGCGACCATAAGGGGACGGACGAACTACGAGCAGTACTTC.

This clonotype was counted many times. This chain joins TRBV25-1 and TRBJ1-2; D is possibly TRBD1 (5 bases). The CDR3 spans 13 residues. V lost 6 bases and J 8 bases, leaving 16 bases between the germline ends. The germline gives CDR1 MGHDK, CDR2 SYGVNS. CDR3 protein: CASSYGAAGGYTF. The CDR3 coding sequence is TGTGCCAGCAGCTACGGGGCGGCGGGAGGCTACACCTTC.

At least ten counts were recorded for this clonotype. The V and J genes are TRBV28 and TRBJ1-2; D gene uncertain. V was shortened by 3 bases and J by 13 bases, with 15 bases between the two germline ends. This CDR3 is built from 12 residues. Germline V CDR1 and CDR2: MDHEN, SYDVKM. The CDR3 coding sequence is TGTGCCAGCAGTTTTTTGGGAGAGGGATCCACCTTC. Its translation is CASSFLGEGSTF.

This clonotype was picked up many times. The gene calls are TRBV6-1 and TRBJ2-7; 9 bases align to TRBD2. Per the germline V gene, CDR1 is MNHNS and CDR2 is SASEGT. CDR3 length equals 16 residues. The trim removed 2 bases at V and 4 bases at J, leaving 9 bases unmatched. The CDR3 DNA reads as TGTGCCAGCAGTGAACCGGGTAGCGGGAGTCCGTACGAGCAGTACTTC. Amino acids: CASSEPGSGSPYEQYF.